Listed below are T cell receptor beta chains from one sample, sequenced in a study of cytomegalovirus exposure and HLA in healthy donors. The repertoire was sequenced with immunoSEQ multiplex PCR; TCRdb's copy has only in-frame clones and lacks some. Among 150,000 or so clones, around two thirds were seen once, and the ten largest hold 1.6%. Sequenced input: PBMCs. All receptors come from a young woman in good health and CMV-seronegative. CDR3s include the opening cysteine and the closing phenylalanine or tryptophan. A D gene is named only where the DNA matches it firmly. Size values are once, few and many counts, or a class for expanded clones, and some rows have none.

J: TRBJ1-5; V: TRBV10-3; D: TRBD1; size: .; DNA: TGTGCCATCCGGGGACAGGGAGAACAGCCCCAGCATTTT; CDR3: CAIRGQGEQPQHF
J: TRBJ1-1; V: TRBV7-2; D: .; size: once; DNA: TGTGCCAGCAGCTTAGGACAGGTGAACACTGAAGCTTTCTTT; CDR3: CASSLGQVNTEAFF
J: TRBJ2-2; V: TRBV5-1; D: .; size: .; DNA: TGCGCCAGCAGCTCAGGGGACACGAACACCGGGGAGCTGTTTTTT; CDR3: CASSSGDTNTGELFF
J: TRBJ2-5; V: TRBV29-1; D: TRBD2; size: few; DNA: TGCAGCGTTGGGGGGCCAGCGGGGGCCGGAGAGACCCAGTACTTC; CDR3: CSVGGPAGAGETQYF
J: TRBJ2-3; V: TRBV4-3; D: .; size: once; DNA: TGCGCCAGCAGCCAAGTGGCGGAAAGAAAGGATACGCAGTATTTT; CDR3: CASSQVAERKDTQYF
J: TRBJ1-1; V: TRBV5-4; D: .; size: .; DNA: TGTGCCAGCAACTTGAACTGGGGGGTAGGGACTGAAGCTTTCTTT; CDR3: CASNLNWGVGTEAFF
J: TRBJ1-1; V: TRBV5-1; D: .; size: .; DNA: TGCGCCAGCAGCTTCCTAACAGGGAATACTGAAGCTTTCTTT; CDR3: CASSFLTGNTEAFF
J: TRBJ1-1; V: TRBV27; D: .; size: .; DNA: TGTGCCAGCAGTTTGAGGGAGGGGGGCACTGAAGCTTTCTTT; CDR3: CASSLREGGTEAFF
J: TRBJ1-6; V: TRBV11-2; D: TRBD1; size: .; DNA: TGTGCCAGCAGCTTAGGGAATGCGGGACAGGGCTTTTCACCCCTCCACTTT; CDR3: CASSLGNAGQGFSPLHF
J: TRBJ2-7; V: TRBV7-9; D: TRBD1; size: .; DNA: TGTGCCAGCAGCCCTAGACAGGGGTCCTACGAGCAGTACTTC; CDR3: CASSPRQGSYEQYF
J: TRBJ2-1; V: TRBV7-9; D: .; size: once; DNA: TGTTCCAGCAGCTCAGGAGGCACCGGGTACAATGAGCAGTTCTTC; CDR3: CSSSSGGTGYNEQFF
J: TRBJ2-2; V: TRBV6-4; D: TRBD1; size: .; DNA: TGTGCCAGCAGCAGACAGGGGAACACCGGGGAGCTGTTTTTT; CDR3: CASSRQGNTGELFF
J: TRBJ2-3; V: TRBV4-3; D: TRBD2; size: .; DNA: TGCGCCAGCAGCCAGGGGGCACTAGCGGGAGTTGTGGCAGATACGCAGTATTTT; CDR3: CASSQGALAGVVADTQYF
J: TRBJ1-2; V: TRBV11-2; D: .; size: .; DNA: TGTGCCAGCAGCTTAGGGGCAGCTAACTATGGCTACACCTTC; CDR3: CASSLGAANYGYTF
J: TRBJ2-3; V: TRBV9; D: TRBD1; size: .; DNA: TGTGCCAGCAGCCCCAGGACAGGGTTGGATACGCAGTATTTT; CDR3: CASSPRTGLDTQYF
J: TRBJ2-7; V: TRBV5-4; D: .; size: .; DNA: TGTGCCAGCAGCTTGGACAGGGTCCACGAGCAGTACTTC; CDR3: CASSLDRVHEQYF
J: TRBJ2-1; V: TRBV5-1; D: TRBD2; size: .; DNA: TGCGCCAGCAGCGAAATAGCGGGGACCTCCTACAATGAGCAGTTCTTC; CDR3: CASSEIAGTSYNEQFF
J: TRBJ2-7; V: TRBV7-8; D: TRBD2; size: once; DNA: TGTGCCAGCAGCCTAAGGACTAGCGGGGTGTACGAGCAGTACTTC; CDR3: CASSLRTSGVYEQYF
J: TRBJ2-4; V: TRBV6-6; D: TRBD2; size: .; DNA: TGTGCCAGCAGTTTTGGCGGGAGTCTCTCCTTGGACATTCAGTACTTC; CDR3: CASSFGGSLSLDIQYF